This passage covers 26 T cell receptor beta chains from one sample sequenced in a study of a mutant IDH1 vaccine in newly diagnosed glioma. Their antigens are not known. Sequencing used immunoSEQ multiplex PCR; TCRdb keeps in-frame clones, though not all of them. The sample has 75,000 to 80,000 clones; around 83% are singletons. Time point here: week 23, last vaccination. Every vaccination contained 300 ug of the mutant IDH1 20-mer peptide and was paired with topical imiquimod. The sequencing used PBMCs, collected from a glioma patient whose treatment included an IDH1 peptide vaccine. Receptors were obtained from a woman in her forties or fifties with glioma.

The chain has TRBV2 and TRBJ2-3; no firm D call. V gave up 6 bases and J gave up 4 bases, with 11 bases separating them. Germline CDR1 SNHLY, CDR2 FYNNEI. The CDR3 is made up of 13 amino acids. In DNA form, the CDR3 reads TGTGCCAGCAGCCCGCCCGTCCCAGATACGCAGTATTTT. Translated, it gives CASSPPVPDTQYF.

The genes are TRBV27 and TRBJ2-1, with D tentatively TRBD2 (6 bases). The CDR3 sequence is 16 residues long. Germline V gives CDR1 MNHEY, CDR2 SMNVEV (reference sequence). Trimming took 5 bases from V and 0 from J, leaving 14 bases between them. The CDR3 spells CASSPWDLSSYNEQFF. The CDR3 coding sequence is TGTGCCAGCAGTCCCTGGGACTTAAGCTCCTACAATGAGCAGTTCTTC.

The rearrangement uses TRBV9 and TRBJ1-3; D gene unclear. The CDR3 has 16 residues. Trimming took 0 bases from V and 0 from J, leaving 10 bases between them. CDR1 and CDR2 from the germline V gene are SGDLS and YYNGEE. The CDR3 DNA sequence: TGTGCCAGCAGCGTAGAACGACGGATCTCTGGAAACACCATATATTTT. This translates into CASSVERRISGNTIYF.

This sequence joins TRBV7-2 and TRBJ2-7; 7 nucleotides agree with TRBD2. CDR1 is SGHTA and CDR2 is FQGNSA in the germline V gene. V was pared by 2 bases and J by 1 base, with 8 bases of the junction left unmatched. This CDR3 is built from 16 residues. The CDR3 DNA reads as TGTGCCAGCAGCTTACGTCTCGCGGGGGAATCCTACGAGCAGTACTTC. Translating gives CASSLRLAGESYEQYF.

The V call is TRBV27, the J call TRBJ2-2; D remains ambiguous. There are 12 residues in the CDR3. Per germline, CDR1 MNHEY and CDR2 SMNVEV (reference sequence). The ends were cut back, 5 bases at V and 5 bases at J, with 6 bases in the middle. CDR3 DNA sequence: TGTGCCAGCAGTCCTCAAACCGGGGAGCTGTTTTTT. This codes for CASSPQTGELFF.

This sequence joins TRBV30 and TRBJ1-3, with D unresolved. The V gene lost 2 bases and the J gene lost 4 bases, with 9 bases spanning the gap. The CDR3 covers 13 residues. The germline CDR1 and CDR2 sequences are GTSNPN and SVGIG (reference sequence). The chain's CDR3 is CAWSLVTGNTIYF. The DNA for the CDR3 is TGTGCCTGGAGTCTGGTGACGGGAAACACCATATATTTT.

The chain combines TRBV7-2 with TRBJ2-3; D unclear. V lost 8 bases and J lost 2, with 8 bases in between. Germline V gene sequence: CDR1 SGHTA, CDR2 FQGNSA. This CDR3 is 12 amino acids long. The CDR3 sequence: CASDSFTDTQYF. In DNA, the CDR3 is TGTGCCAGCGACTCTTTCACAGATACGCAGTATTTT.

This clone came up a few times. The rearrangement uses TRBV10-3 and TRBJ2-7; no firm D call. Between the trimmed V and J ends, which lost 2 bases and 4 bases, there was a span of 24 bases. The germline V gene has CDR1 ENHRY and CDR2 SYGVKD. The CDR3 runs 18 residues. CDR3 DNA sequence: TGTGCCATCAGTGAGGCCTCCACGTTTTCGGAAGTTAGTTACGAGCAGTACTTC. This codes for CAISEASTFSEVSYEQYF.

This chain joins TRBV9 and TRBJ1-1; a possible D gene is TRBD1 (6 bases). The CDR3 sequence is 15 residues long. With 0 bases removed from V and 6 bases from J, the gap between germline ends came to 15 bases. Germline CDR1 SGDLS, CDR2 YYNGEE. The CDR3, as DNA: TGTGCCAGCAGCGTAGATTTGGGGGGCGGAGCTGAAGCTTTCTTT. It encodes CASSVDLGGGAEAFF.

This sequence joins TRBV15 and TRBJ2-5, with D perhaps TRBD1 (5 bases). Germline V lookup: CDR1 LNHNV, CDR2 YYDKDF (reference sequence). There are 17 residues in the CDR3. V lost 2 bases, J lost 3 bases, and 19 bases lay in between. The CDR3 sequence: CATSRSPEKGSKETQYF. Written as DNA, the CDR3 is TGTGCCACCAGCAGATCTCCCGAGAAGGGGTCGAAAGAGACCCAGTACTTC.

This CDR3 reads CAFLSFGSGNTIYF. In nucleotides, the CDR3 is TGTGCTTTCCTTTCGTTTGGCTCTGGAAACACCATATATTTT. V usage is TRBV30 and J usage is TRBJ1-3; no clear D. The CDR3 has 14 residues. Germline V gives CDR1 GTSNPN, CDR2 SVGIG (reference sequence).

The genes are TRBV10-2 and TRBJ2-3; TRBD2 aligns across 9 bases. CDR3 length equals 16 residues. V gave up 3 bases and J gave up 2 bases; unmatched junction bases: 6. Germline assignment: CDR1 WSHSY and CDR2 SAAADI. CDR3 residues: CASSEQPGLATDTQYF. The CDR3 DNA follows: TGCGCCAGCAGTGAACAGCCGGGACTAGCCACAGATACGCAGTATTTT.

The chain recombines TRBV6-1 with TRBJ1-1; D remains ambiguous. Germline V gene data show CDR1 as MNHNS and CDR2 as SASEGT. V lost 2 bases, J lost 0 bases, and 19 bases lay in between. The CDR3 is 18 residues long. Here the CDR3 DNA reads TGTGCCAGCAGTGAAAGGAGAGAAACCGGGTTGATGAACACTGAAGCTTTCTTT. Translating gives CASSERRETGLMNTEAFF.

The rearrangement links TRBV5-1 to TRBJ1-1; the D gene is possibly TRBD1 (6 bases). With 4 bases removed from V and 0 bases from J, the gap between germline ends came to 16 bases. This CDR3 has 16 amino acids. From germline, CDR1 is SGHRS and CDR2 YFSETQ. CDR3 nucleotides: TGCGCCAGCAGCCGATATACGAGGACAGTGAACACTGAAGCTTTCTTT. Translating it yields CASSRYTRTVNTEAFF. The full variable domain, rest sourced from reference TRBV5-1 and TRBJ1-1, is KAGVTQTPRYLIKTRGQQVTLSCSPISGHRSVSWYQQTPGQGLQFLFEYFSETQRNKGNFPGRFSGRQFSNSRSEMNVSTLELGDSALYLCASSRYTRTVNTEAFFGQGTRLTVV.

This sequence joins TRBV30 and TRBJ2-1, with D perhaps matching TRBD2 (7 bases). The CDR3 length is 18 residues. V was clipped by 4 bases and J by 0 bases, with 22 bases between them. CDR1 GTSNPN and CDR2 SVGIG come from the germline V gene (reference sequence). As DNA, the CDR3 is TGTGCCTGGATAGTCGGGGGGCTTGGGACTGTCTCCTACAATGAGCAGTTCTTC. The encoded protein is CAWIVGGLGTVSYNEQFF.

The chain carries TRBV27 and TRBJ2-5; the D call may be TRBD1 or TRBD2 (6 bases each). The germline gives CDR1 MNHEY, CDR2 SMNVEV (reference sequence). Deletions cut 2 bases from V and 4 bases from J, with 11 bases between. CDR3 length: 14 residues. CDR3 nucleotide sequence: TGTGCCAGCAGTTTAACCCGGGGGCGAGAGACCCAGTACTTC. Residues: CASSLTRGRETQYF.

The gene calls are TRBV6-6 and TRBJ2-7, with 8 positions matching TRBD1. V was clipped by 6 bases and J by 3 bases; unmatched bases: 10. Germline V gene data show CDR1 as MNHNY and CDR2 as SVGAGI (reference sequence). CDR3 length: 15 residues. The CDR3: CASRGLGQGFYEQYF. The CDR3 bases are TGTGCCAGCAGGGGGTTAGGACAGGGATTCTACGAGCAGTACTTC.

The chain employs TRBV4-1 and TRBJ1-6; 7 nucleotides agree with TRBD1. Germline lookup yields CDR1 MGHRA and CDR2 YSYEKL. The length of the CDR3 is 16 residues. V was clipped by 0 bases and J by 4 bases; unmatched bases: 3. The CDR3 region is CASSQETGLYNSPLHF. In DNA form, the CDR3 reads TGCGCCAGCAGCCAAGAGACAGGGCTATATAATTCACCCCTCCACTTT.

The chain has TRBV19 and TRBJ1-1, with 7 bases identical to TRBD1. This CDR3 has 14 amino acids. Per germline, CDR1 LNHDA and CDR2 SQIVND (reference sequence). The junction had 4 bases not matched to a gene; V was cut back by 3 bases and J by 3 bases. The CDR3 DNA follows: TGTGCCAGTAGTATCAACAGGGGACACACTGAAGCTTTCTTT. Residues: CASSINRGHTEAFF.

V and J are TRBV28 and TRBJ2-5; tentative D call: TRBD2 (5 bases). The CDR3 loop spans 13 amino acids. V lost 5 bases and J lost 2, with 9 bases in between. The germline V gene encodes CDR1 MDHEN and CDR2 SYDVKM. CDR3 protein: CASSVGLQETQYF. In nucleotides, the CDR3 is TGTGCCAGCAGTGTAGGACTGCAAGAGACCCAGTACTTC.

This clone was counted a single time. The chain combines TRBV5-1 with TRBJ2-3; D possibly corresponds to TRBD2 (5 bases). Trimming stripped 1 base from V and 6 bases from J, with 9 bases between. This CDR3 has 13 residues. In germline, CDR1 is SGHRS, CDR2 YFSETQ. CDR3 residues: CASSLSGSDTQYF. The CDR3 bases are TGCGCCAGCAGCTTGTCGGGGTCGGATACGCAGTATTTT.

The chain links TRBV9 to TRBJ2-5; TRBD2 aligns across 16 bases. The junction had 5 bases not matched to a gene; V was cut back by 4 bases and J by 2 bases. CDR1 and CDR2 from the germline V gene are SGDLS and YYNGEE. The CDR3 sequence is 17 residues long. This chain's CDR3 is CASSPGLAGGVQETQYF. The CDR3 nucleotides are TGTGCCAGCAGCCCGGGACTAGCGGGAGGGGTACAAGAGACCCAGTACTTC.

This chain links TRBV5-1 with TRBJ1-2, with D possibly TRBD1 on 5 matching bases. The CDR3 sequence is 16 residues long. CDR1 SGHRS and CDR2 YFSETQ come from the germline V gene. The ends were cut back, 0 bases at V and 0 bases at J, with 12 bases in the middle. CDR3 DNA sequence: TGCGCCAGCAGCTTGGGACAGTCTAGAGCTAACTATGGCTACACCTTC. It specifies CASSLGQSRANYGYTF.

This clone was seen a single time. The V and J genes are TRBV18 and TRBJ2-2; perhaps TRBD2 as D (6 bases). The CDR3 is 16 amino acids. V lost 2 bases and J lost 1, with 11 bases in between. Per the germline V gene, CDR1 is KGHSH and CDR2 is LQKENI. The CDR3 DNA follows: TGTGCCAGCTCACCATCGTCGCGGGGGAACACCGGGGAGCTGTTTTTT. Translated: CASSPSSRGNTGELFF.

This chain joins TRBV28 and TRBJ2-7; D unresolved. V was cut by 6 bases and J by 5 bases, with 11 bases left in between. Looked up from germline, CDR1 is MDHEN and CDR2 is SYDVKM. The CDR3 totals 12 residues. The CDR3 region has the DNA TGTGCCAGCAGCCGCCTAAGGCACGAGCAGTACTTC. Translation gives CASSRLRHEQYF.

This clone was seen a handful of times. The chain carries TRBV6-1 and TRBJ2-7; the D gene is possibly TRBD1 (5 bases). This CDR3 has 14 residues. Germline CDR1 MNHNS, CDR2 SASEGT. V was clipped by 3 bases and J by 3 bases, with 12 bases between them. The CDR3 nucleotides read TGTGCCAGCAGTGACAGGGTACCATACTACGAGCAGTACTTC. It codes for CASSDRVPYYEQYF.